This T cell receptor beta chain was obtained from a study of cytomegalovirus exposure and HLA in healthy donors. PCR used 60 Vbeta primers and 13 Jbeta primers. Data came from immunoSEQ multiplex PCR; TCRdb stores just in-frame clones and leaves some out. Of 140,000 or so clones in the sample, roughly 86% were seen once. The CDR3 consists of 11 residues. V shed 4 bases and J 13 bases; nucleotides not matched to a gene: 3. Germline V gives CDR1 SEHNR, CDR2 FQNEAQ (reference sequence). This clone appeared a single time. This clonotype originated in a woman in her 40s in good health and CMV-seronegative. Material: PBMCs. The V and J genes are TRBV7-9 and TRBJ2-1, with 8 bases aligning to TRBD1. CDR3: CASSSGTGQFF. The CDR3 DNA is TGTGCCAGCAGCTCCGGGACAGGACAGTTCTTC.